Here is one TCR beta chain with its context. Its antigen is not identified. The data belong to a study of Ad26.COV2.S vaccination and SARS-CoV-2 variants. About the research overall: The donor belonged to the COV1001 Ad26.COV2.S trial arm. Study observations and caveats: Total T cell responses, in the TCR breadth and depth analyses, may have been underestimated.

Treatment given: approximately 18 received Ad26.COV2.S at low or high dose, single or two shots; roughly five received placebo; per-sample allocation not given. Day 63 following the first vaccine or placebo injection was when the samples were taken. CDR1 and CDR2 from the germline V gene are SGHAT and FQNNGV. Trimming left V 3 bases short and J 10 bases short, with 7 bases between. The length of the CDR3 is 12 residues. Profiling relied on immunoSEQ multiplex PCR, and the TCRdb table lists in-frame clones only, not all of them. Of a few hundred thousand clones detected, 90% appear once; the ten largest clones hold about 4.4%.

The source material was peripheral blood, sampled in a trial of Ad26.COV2.S vaccine versus placebo. The sequence was collected from a person between 18 and 59 years old who received the Ad26.COV2.S COVID-19 vaccine or a placebo. The chain has TRBV11-2 and TRBJ1-6; D is unresolved. The CDR3 DNA is TGTGCCAGCAGCTTGGTGGGGTCACCCCTCCACTTT. Translation: CASSLVGSPLHF. The entire variable domain, with the rest obtained from reference TRBV11-2 and TRBJ1-6, is as follows: EAGVAQSPRYKIIEKRQSVAFWCNPISGHATLYWYQQILGQGPKLLIQFQNNGVVDDSQLPKDRFSAERLKGVDSTLKIQPAKLEDSAVYLCASSLVGSPLHFGNGTRLTVT.